This T cell receptor beta chain stems from a study of blood T cell repertoires in COVID-19. The CDR3 is made up of 16 amino acids. With 4 bases clipped from V and 4 bases from J, the junction kept 9 bases outside the gene matches. Germline CDR1 reads MGHRA; CDR2 reads YSYEKL. The table came from immunoSEQ multiplex PCR; TCRdb's copy has only in-frame clones and leaves some out. This table has over 60,000 clones, around 86% appearing once. This sequence originates from an older woman with acute or convalescent COVID-19. The chain recombines TRBV4-1 with TRBJ1-5, with 8 bases matching TRBD1. The sequencing sample was made of peripheral blood. The CDR3 coding sequence is TGCGCCAGCAGCCCCAGGACAGGGTTGGAAAATCAGCCCCAGCATTTT. This encodes CASSPRTGLENQPQHF.